This is a list of T cell receptor beta chains from one sample in a study of blood T cell repertoires in COVID-19. Profiling relied on immunoSEQ multiplex PCR, and the TCRdb table lists in-frame clones only, not all of them. The sample has about 75,000 clones, around nine tenths seen once; the top ten hold about 20%. Sequencing was performed on peripheral blood. These receptors originate from a human donor in a cohort sampled during active COVID-19. Each CDR3 is given with its conserved first and last residue. The D gene is left open where the match is weak. Some rows mark clone size as missing; the rest say once, few, many or name a class of expanded clone.

>TRBV9|TRBJ2-5|NA|NA
CASSGSRNQETQYF
TGTGCCAGCAGCGGGTCCAGGAACCAAGAGACCCAGTACTTC
>TRBV3-1/TRBV3-2|TRBJ1-5|NA|NA
CASSWKQVGQPQHF
TGTGCCAGCAGCTGGAAACAGGTAGGCCAGCCCCAGCATTTT
>TRBV5-4|TRBJ1-6|NA|NA
CASSLDRANNSPLHF
TGTGCCAGCAGCTTGGACAGGGCGAACAATTCACCCCTCCACTTT
>TRBV9|TRBJ1-2|NA|NA
CASSVDAGGNYGYTF
TGTGCCAGCAGCGTAGACGCCGGAGGTAACTATGGCTACACCTTC
>TRBV11-2|TRBJ2-1|TRBD2|NA
CASSLRDYPYNEQFF
TGTGCCAGCAGCTTACGGGACTATCCCTACAATGAGCAGTTCTTC
>TRBV20-1|TRBJ1-5|TRBD1|NA
CSASDRGRFPNQPQHF
TGCAGTGCTAGTGACAGGGGGCGATTCCCGAATCAGCCCCAGCATTTT
>TRBV4-3|TRBJ1-1|NA|medium-sized
CPPSRPGFVNTEAFF
TGCCCCCCCAGCCGACCCGGGTTCGTGAACACTGAAGCTTTCTTT
>TRBV7-9|TRBJ1-2|NA|few
CASSRGGDYGYTF
TGTGCCAGCAGCCGGGGAGGGGACTATGGCTACACCTTC
>TRBV7-8|TRBJ2-3|NA|NA
CASSTRLAGRDTQYF
TGTGCCAGCAGCACGCGACTGGCGGGGAGAGATACGCAGTATTTT
>TRBV27|TRBJ1-1|NA|NA
CASSLVRANTEAFF
TGTGCCAGCAGTTTAGTGAGGGCGAACACTGAAGCTTTCTTT
>TRBV10-1|TRBJ2-5|TRBD2|NA
CASSESLAGETQYF
TGCGCCAGCAGTGAATCTCTAGCGGGAGAGACCCAGTACTTC
>TRBV6-1|TRBJ2-5|TRBD1|NA
CASAAPGQEETQYF
TGTGCCAGCGCAGCACCGGGACAGGAAGAGACCCAGTACTTC
>TRBV7-9|TRBJ1-3|TRBD1|once
CASSLEVRGTNTIYF
TGTGCCAGCAGCTTAGAGGTCAGGGGGACAAACACCATATATTTT
>TRBV4-1|TRBJ2-2|TRBD1|NA
CASSQGGRGRDTGELFF
TGCGCCAGCAGCCAAGGTGGCAGGGGGCGCGACACCGGGGAGCTGTTTTTT
>TRBV3-1/TRBV3-2|TRBJ1-6|TRBD1|few
CASNLGQGTNSPLHF
TGTGCCAGCAACCTTGGACAGGGAACGAATTCACCCCTCCACTTT
>TRBV18|TRBJ2-1|NA|NA
CASSPRAPSVENEQFF
TGTGCCAGCTCACCACGGGCGCCTAGCGTGGAGAATGAGCAGTTCTTC
>TRBV27|TRBJ2-1|TRBD1|NA
CASSLGNRGRGFDEQFF
TGTGCCAGCAGTTTAGGCAACAGGGGCCGTGGGTTCGATGAGCAGTTCTTC
>TRBV5-4|TRBJ2-3|TRBD1|NA
CASSRDRGSADTQYF
TGTGCCAGCAGCCGGGACAGGGGGTCCGCAGATACGCAGTATTTT
>TRBV5-1|TRBJ1-4|NA|NA
CASSLQRQNEKLFF
TGCGCCAGCAGCTTGCAGCGACAGAATGAAAAACTGTTTTTT
>TRBV27|TRBJ2-2|TRBD2|NA
CASRLGGVGTGELFF
TGTGCCAGCAGGCTGGGAGGGGTTGGCACCGGGGAGCTGTTTTTT
>TRBV5-1|TRBJ1-1|NA|NA
CASSLGVMNTEAFF
TGCGCCAGCAGCTTAGGGGTTATGAACACTGAAGCTTTCTTT
>TRBV5-1|TRBJ1-6|NA|NA
CASSLVGEVRSPLHF
TGCGCCAGCAGCTTGGTAGGGGAGGTCCGTTCACCCCTCCACTTT
>TRBV6-5|TRBJ2-7|TRBD2|NA
CASSYSVSGGYEQYF
TGTGCCAGCAGTTACTCGGTTAGCGGGGGTTACGAGCAGTACTTC
>TRBV19|TRBJ2-7|TRBD2|once
CASSTGLAGGMYEQYF
TGTGCCAGTAGTACGGGACTAGCGGGAGGGATGTACGAGCAGTACTTC